What follows are 10 T cell receptor beta chains derived from one specimen sequenced in a study of T-cell memory formation after mild COVID-19. TCRdb redid the calling of the 5' RACE reads with MiXCR, one entry per CDR3 protein. Here the sample spans fewer than 600,000 distinct CDR3 sequences, about 20% being singletons. The sequencing input was PBMCs or a T cell subset sorted from them (not recorded which). All receptors come from an adult woman who had mild COVID-19 (a few samples of this study predate the infection). Cell type and time point are not known.

The CDR3 loop is CASSYWDTNTEAFF. As DNA, the CDR3 is TGCGCCAGCTCGTATTGGGACACGAACACTGAAGCTTTCTTT. This rearrangement joins TRBV5-1 to TRBJ1-1, with D possibly TRBD1 on 6 matching bases. CDR1 and CDR2 (germline): SGHRS, YFSETQ. The CDR3 spans 14 residues. V gave up 7 bases and J gave up 1 base, with 14 bases separating them.

This clonotype showed up just a few times. The CDR3 sequence: CASSPWGGSSTDTQYF. The CDR3 region has the DNA TGTGCCAGCAGCCCCTGGGGCGGATCTAGCACAGATACGCAGTATTTT. The genes are TRBV7-8 and TRBJ2-3, with D possibly being TRBD1 (5 bases). The CDR3 has 16 residues. V gave up 5 bases and J gave up 0 bases, with 15 bases separating them. From germline, CDR1 is SGHVS and CDR2 FQNEAQ.

In this sample, this clonotype turned up a few times. This chain links TRBV24-1 with TRBJ1-4; no reliable D call. CDR1 and CDR2 (germline): KGHDR, SFDVKD. The CDR3 has 16 amino acids. V lost 2 bases to trimming and J lost 8 bases, with 17 bases between them. The CDR3 sequence: CATSDSSSSLAEKLFF. The DNA of the CDR3 is TGTGCCACCAGTGATTCATCCAGCTCCCTTGCGGAAAAACTGTTTTTT.

The chain recombines TRBV11-3 with TRBJ1-1; D unclear. This CDR3 spans 13 amino acids. Trimming left V 5 bases short and J 1 base short, with 8 bases between. Germline loops: CDR1 SGHNT, CDR2 YENEEA. As DNA, the CDR3 is TGTGCCAGCAGCGCTACAACGAACACTGAAGCTTTCTTT. As protein: CASSATTNTEAFF.

This rearrangement joins TRBV29-1 to TRBJ2-3; D is possibly TRBD2 (6 bases). Germline V gives CDR1 SQVTM, CDR2 ANQGSEA. V was trimmed by 6 bases and J by 5 bases, leaving 18 bases between them. The length of the CDR3 is 14 residues. The CDR3 DNA reads as TGCAGCGTCCGGGACTCAAAAGGGCGAGATACGCAGTATTTT. Its protein is CSVRDSKGRDTQYF.

The chain is built from TRBV12-3 or TRBV12-4 and TRBJ2-1; D gene ambiguous. The CDR3 runs to 12 residues. The V gene lost 4 bases and the J gene lost 6 bases, with 7 bases spanning the gap. In nucleotides, the CDR3 is TGTGCCAGCAGTTGGGGTGTCAATGAGCAGTTCTTC. Translated, it gives CASSWGVNEQFF.

The chain links TRBV7-9 to TRBJ2-3; D is unresolved. CDR3 length: 15 residues. With 5 bases removed from V and 4 bases from J, the gap between germline ends came to 16 bases. Germline V gene data show CDR1 as SEHNR and CDR2 as FQNEAQ (reference sequence). CDR3 coding DNA: TGTGCCAGCAGCCTAGACCGGCGCAATTCAGATACGCAGTATTTT. The encoded protein is CASSLDRRNSDTQYF.

This clonotype was observed a few times. CDR3 DNA sequence: TGTGCCAGCAGGGACCCGGTTAGCGGGAGTAATACGCAGTATTTT. Residues: CASRDPVSGSNTQYF. The genes are TRBV27 and TRBJ2-3, with 9 positions matching TRBD2. The germline CDR1 and CDR2 sequences are MNHEY and SMNVEV (reference sequence). J was trimmed by 7 bases and V by 6 bases; bases with no gene match: 11. The CDR3 totals 15 residues.

J is TRBJ2-1 and V is TRBV3-1, with D maybe TRBD2 (6 bases). CDR3 length equals 16 residues. V was clipped by 0 bases and J by 0 bases, with 9 bases between them. Germline V lookup: CDR1 LGHDT, CDR2 YNNKEL (reference sequence). The CDR3: CASSQDRDFSYNEQFF. CDR3 nucleotides: TGTGCCAGCAGCCAAGACCGGGACTTCTCCTACAATGAGCAGTTCTTC.

The chain carries TRBV19 and TRBJ2-6; no clear D gene. Germline V gene lookup returns CDR1 LNHDA and CDR2 SQIVND (reference sequence). This CDR3 region has 17 residues. Trimming stripped 4 bases from V and 1 base from J, with 14 bases between. The CDR3 protein is CASSTRVLRSGANVLTF. The DNA of the CDR3 is TGTGCCAGTAGTACACGGGTTCTAAGGTCTGGGGCCAACGTCCTGACTTTC.